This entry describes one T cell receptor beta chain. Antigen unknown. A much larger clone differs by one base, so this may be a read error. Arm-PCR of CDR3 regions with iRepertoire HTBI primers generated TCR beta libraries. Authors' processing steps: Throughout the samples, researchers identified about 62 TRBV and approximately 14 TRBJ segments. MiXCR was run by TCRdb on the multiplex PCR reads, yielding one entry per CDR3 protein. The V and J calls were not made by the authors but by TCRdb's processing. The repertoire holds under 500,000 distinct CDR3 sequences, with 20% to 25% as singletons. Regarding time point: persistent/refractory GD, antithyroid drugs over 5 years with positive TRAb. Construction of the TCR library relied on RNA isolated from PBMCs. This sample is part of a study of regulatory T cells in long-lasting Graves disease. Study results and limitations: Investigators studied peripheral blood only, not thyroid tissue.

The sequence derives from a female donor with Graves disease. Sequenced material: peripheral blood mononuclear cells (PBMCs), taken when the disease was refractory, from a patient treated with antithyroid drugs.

Written as DNA, the CDR3 is TGTGCCAGCAGCCGCAGCTCTGAGGCCAACGTCCTGACTTTC. Translating it yields CASSRSSEANVLTF. The chain uses TRBV3-1 and TRBJ2-6; D is unclear. Germline CDR1 is LGHDT and CDR2 is YNNKEL (reference sequence). This CDR3 region has 14 residues. Full variable domain (remainder filled in from reference TRBV3-1 and TRBJ2-6): DTAVSQTPKYLVTQMGNDKSIKCEQNLGHDTMYWYKQDSKKFLKIMFSYNNKELIINETVPNRFSPKSPDKAHLNLHINSLELGDSAVYFCASSRSSEANVLTFGAGSRLTVL.